A single sample is the source of the 19 T cell receptor beta chains below, sequenced in a study of early stage breast cancer tumors. Libraries were prepared by immunoSEQ multiplex PCR; TCRdb keeps only in-frame clonotypes and omits some of them. The sample contains 4,500 to 6,500 clones, roughly two thirds of which appear only once. Sequencing was done on a sample of breast tumor tissue. The receptor source for this set is a person in their sixties with breast cancer.

V and J are TRBV4-3 and TRBJ2-2, with D maybe TRBD2 (7 bases). This CDR3 comprises 15 residues. In germline, CDR1 is LGHNA, CDR2 YSLEER. Trimming removed 6 bases at V and 3 bases at J, with 14 bases between. This CDR3 is CASRKGGGDTGELFF. The CDR3, as DNA: TGCGCCAGCAGAAAAGGGGGAGGGGACACCGGGGAGCTGTTTTTT.

The sample holds one count of this clone. The rearrangement links TRBV28 to TRBJ2-5; tentatively, D is TRBD2 (5 bases). This CDR3 has 15 amino acids. CDR1 is MDHEN and CDR2 is SYDVKM in the germline V gene. The V and J ends lost 6 bases and 3 bases respectively, with 17 bases between them. The CDR3 DNA reads TGTGCCAGCAGCCTCGTCGCATCGGAGGAAGAGACCCAGTACTTC. Protein product: CASSLVASEEETQYF.

The V gene is TRBV29-1, the J gene TRBJ2-1, with 13 bases fitting TRBD2. V lost 6 bases to trimming and J lost 7 bases; unmatched junction nucleotides: 9. The CDR3 covers 15 residues. Per germline, CDR1 SQVTM and CDR2 ANQGSEA. The CDR3, as DNA: TGCAGCGTCGCCGCACTAGCGGGAGGGCCAAATGAGCAGTTCTTC. Translation gives CSVAALAGGPNEQFF.

This clone was recorded once. The rearrangement uses TRBV9 and TRBJ2-7; D not resolved. V was pared by 2 bases and J by 6 bases, with 15 bases between. This CDR3 spans 14 amino acids. Germline CDR1 is SGDLS and CDR2 is YYNGEE. Here the CDR3 reads CASSVSIGQREQYF. CDR3 DNA sequence: TGTGCCAGCAGCGTTAGTATCGGCCAACGCGAGCAGTACTTC.

Within the sample, this clone is large. The rearrangement joins TRBV6-1 to TRBJ2-1; D unresolved. Trimming cost V 1 base and J 0 bases, with 7 bases left between them. CDR1 MNHNS and CDR2 SASEGT come from the germline V gene. The CDR3 extends over 15 amino acids. CDR3 region: CASSEGASSYNEQFF. DNA for the CDR3: TGTGCCAGCAGTGAAGGGGCGAGCTCCTACAATGAGCAGTTCTTC.

V and J are TRBV9 and TRBJ2-3, with D perhaps being TRBD1 or TRBD2 (5 bases each). The CDR3 length is 15 residues. Germline CDR1 SGDLS, CDR2 YYNGEE. Trimming pared 0 bases from V and 8 bases from J, leaving 16 bases between. Here the CDR3 reads CASSVGGAEVSTQYF. The CDR3 DNA follows: TGTGCCAGCAGCGTAGGAGGGGCCGAAGTGAGTACGCAGTATTTT.

In this sample, this clone turned up a few times. V and J are TRBV5-1 and TRBJ2-3, with 11 positions matching TRBD2. Germline V gene lookup returns CDR1 SGHRS and CDR2 YFSETQ. The CDR3 extends over 14 amino acids. V was pared by 4 bases and J by 5 bases, with 3 bases of the junction left unmatched. This CDR3 reads CASSDTSGGDTQYF. CDR3 nucleotide sequence: TGCGCCAGCAGCGATACTAGCGGGGGAGATACGCAGTATTTT.

This clone was counted between two and nine times. V gene TRBV10-3 combines with J gene TRBJ2-7, with 8 bases that match TRBD1. V trimming: 4 bases; J trimming: 4 bases; junction bases outside the gene matches: 3. CDR1 and CDR2 from the germline V gene are ENHRY and SYGVKD. There are 13 residues in the CDR3. The CDR3 DNA sequence: TGTGCCATCAGTGGGACAGGGTCTTACGAGCAGTACTTC. Encoded protein: CAISGTGSYEQYF.

This clone was counted between two and nine times. The chain uses TRBV11-2 and TRBJ2-3; D tentatively fits TRBD1 or TRBD2 (7 bases each). This CDR3 has 16 amino acids. Deletions cut 2 bases from V and 2 bases from J, with 14 bases between. Germline V gene lookup returns CDR1 SGHAT and CDR2 FQNNGV. DNA of the CDR3: TGTGCCAGCAGCTTACGGGGGGACAGATCCACAGATACGCAGTATTTT. Its protein product is CASSLRGDRSTDTQYF.

The CDR3 loop reads CASSLEAGSSYEQYF. DNA for the CDR3: TGCGCCAGCAGCTTGGAGGCAGGAAGCTCCTACGAGCAGTACTTC. V and J are TRBV5-1 and TRBJ2-7; D unclear. The CDR3 length is 15 residues. V was clipped by 0 bases and J by 0 bases, with 10 bases between them. The V gene's germline CDR1 is SGHRS and CDR2 YFSETQ.

This clone was found a few times. An end of the junction does not agree with germline; a read error may underlie this. This chain links TRBV7-7 with TRBJ2-7, with 13 bases aligning to TRBD2. The CDR3 extends over 13 amino acids. Looked up from germline, CDR1 is SSHAT and CDR2 is FNYEAQ (reference sequence). The CDR3 DNA follows: TGTGCTAGCAGCTCGGGACTAGCGGGACCCTGGTACTTC. It encodes CASSSGLAGPWYF.

This clone is large in the sample. The CDR3 spells CASSQTRLGQGSYGYTF. CDR3 DNA: TGTGCCAGCAGCCAAACCCGACTGGGACAGGGTTCCTATGGCTACACCTTC. This chain connects TRBV14 to TRBJ1-2, with 9 bases aligning to TRBD1. J was trimmed by 4 bases and V by 2 bases; bases with no gene match: 11. CDR3 length: 17 amino acids. Germline values: CDR1 SGHDN, CDR2 FVKESK.

This clone occurred a few times. The chain recombines TRBV7-8 with TRBJ2-7; D is uncertain. V shed 1 base and J shed 1 base, with 8 bases lying between them. The CDR3 totals 14 residues. The germline V gene encodes CDR1 SGHVS and CDR2 FQNEAQ. The CDR3 sequence is CASSLEKWSYEQYF. The CDR3 DNA reads TGTGCCAGCAGCTTAGAGAAATGGTCCTACGAGCAGTACTTC.

The rearrangement links TRBV6-1 to TRBJ1-4; D call uncertain. V was shortened by 1 base and J by 4 bases, with 7 bases between the two germline ends. Germline assignment: CDR1 MNHNS and CDR2 SASEGT. The CDR3 contains 14 residues. The CDR3 loop reads CASSEGGSNEKLFF. CDR3 bases: TGTGCCAGCAGTGAAGGGGGAAGTAATGAAAAACTGTTTTTT.

The table lists this clone with a few counts. This chain connects TRBV11-2 to TRBJ2-1; D not resolved. The CDR3 has 11 residues. From germline, CDR1 is SGHAT and CDR2 FQNNGV. V lost 2 bases and J lost 10, with 6 bases in between. CDR3 sequence (DNA): TGTGCCAGCAGCTTACTTAGGGAGCAGTTCTTC. Its protein product is CASSLLREQFF.

The chain couples TRBV5-1 to TRBJ1-1, with 8 bases matching TRBD1. The CDR3 has 14 residues. CDR1 is SGHRS, CDR2 YFSETQ, per germline. The trim removed 4 bases at V and 3 bases at J, leaving 5 bases unmatched. CDR3 region: CASSIGQGYTEAFF. The DNA of the CDR3 is TGCGCCAGCAGCATTGGACAGGGCTACACTGAAGCTTTCTTT.

The chain recombines TRBV4-1 with TRBJ1-2, with TRBD1 matching over 9 bases. V dropped 2 bases and J dropped 5; count of bases not matched to a gene: 12. This CDR3 comprises 17 residues. CDR1 is MGHRA, CDR2 YSYEKL, per germline. The CDR3 nucleotides read TGCGCCAGCAGCCAATTACAGGGGGCGCAGGCAGGATATGGCTACACCTTC. It is translated as CASSQLQGAQAGYGYTF.

This clone was counted once. This rearrangement joins TRBV5-6 to TRBJ2-1; D unresolved. V lost 2 bases, J lost 4 bases, and 13 bases lay in between. In germline, CDR1 is SGHDT, CDR2 YYEEEE. The CDR3 loop spans 15 amino acids. CDR3 region: CASSLASELYNEQFF. The CDR3 DNA follows: TGTGCCAGCAGCTTAGCCAGCGAGTTATACAATGAGCAGTTCTTC.

This clone came up a few times. The rearrangement uses TRBV27 and TRBJ2-7; D ambiguous. The CDR3 runs to 9 residues. V lost 11 bases and J 2 bases, leaving 4 bases between the germline ends. CDR1 MNHEY and CDR2 SMNVEV come from the germline V gene (reference sequence). CDR3 in DNA: TGTGCCGACACCTACGAGCAGTACTTC. This sequence encodes CADTYEQYF.